The clone carrying this T cell receptor beta chain has a handful of counts. The data are from a study of blood T cell repertoires in COVID-19. At the level of the study: From the United States, Italy and Spain came samples of acute and convalescent COVID-19. In each case, the material was cDNA or gDNA derived from T cells, B-cell-depleted T cells, or PBMCs.

In the original analysis: Estimation of nucleated cell counts relied on the amplification of reference gene primers. Clones were read by immunoSEQ multiplex PCR, and TCRdb kept only the in-frame ones, dropping some. V and J calls plus clone size are reproduced from that table; the DNA served to infer D and trimming. Of approximately 340,000 clones listed, about 87% were seen once; the top ten hold approximately 9.4%. The sequence was obtained from a young man with COVID-19, enrolled during active disease. Material: peripheral blood.

The CDR3 DNA reads TGTGCCAGTAGTAGAGAGGACAGTTGGACCTATGGCTACACCTTC. It specifies CASSREDSWTYGYTF. The chain carries TRBV19 and TRBJ1-2; D possibly corresponds to TRBD1 (6 bases). Trimming took 4 bases from V and 4 from J, leaving 16 bases between them. In germline, CDR1 is LNHDA, CDR2 SQIVND (reference sequence). The CDR3 consists of 15 residues.